The TCR beta chain under discussion was sequenced for a study of control samples from healthy donors and cancer patients. The junction had 8 bases not matched to a gene; V was cut back by 6 bases and J by 2 bases. In germline, CDR1 is MNHEY, CDR2 SVGAGI. The CDR3 totals 15 residues. Libraries were prepared by immunoSEQ multiplex PCR; TCRdb keeps only in-frame clonotypes and omits some of them. This sample has 70,000 to 90,000 clones, with roughly 90% found just once. This clonotype originated in a woman aged 55-69 years with head and neck cancer. The source material was PBMCs. The rearrangement uses TRBV6-5 and TRBJ2-3; 7 bases line up with TRBD1. The chain's CDR3 is CASRPGTENTDTQYF. The DNA for the CDR3 is TGTGCCAGCAGACCTGGGACAGAGAACACAGATACGCAGTATTTT.